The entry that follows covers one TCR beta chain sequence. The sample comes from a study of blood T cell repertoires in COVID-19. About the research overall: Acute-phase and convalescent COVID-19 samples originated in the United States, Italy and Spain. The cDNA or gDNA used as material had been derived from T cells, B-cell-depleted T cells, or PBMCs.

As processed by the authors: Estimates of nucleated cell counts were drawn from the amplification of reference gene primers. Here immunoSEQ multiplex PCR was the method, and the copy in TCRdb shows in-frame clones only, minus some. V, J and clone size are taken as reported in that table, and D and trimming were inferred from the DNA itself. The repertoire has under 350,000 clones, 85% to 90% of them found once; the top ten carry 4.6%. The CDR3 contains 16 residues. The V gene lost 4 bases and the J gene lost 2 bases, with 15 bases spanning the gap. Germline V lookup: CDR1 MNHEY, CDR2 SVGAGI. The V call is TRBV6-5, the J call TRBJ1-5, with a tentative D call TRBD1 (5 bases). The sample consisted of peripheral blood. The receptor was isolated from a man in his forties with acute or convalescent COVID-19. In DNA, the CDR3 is TGTGCCAGCAGTTTAAAGGGGCCCGTCGGCAATCAGCCCCAGCATTTT. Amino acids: CASSLKGPVGNQPQHF.